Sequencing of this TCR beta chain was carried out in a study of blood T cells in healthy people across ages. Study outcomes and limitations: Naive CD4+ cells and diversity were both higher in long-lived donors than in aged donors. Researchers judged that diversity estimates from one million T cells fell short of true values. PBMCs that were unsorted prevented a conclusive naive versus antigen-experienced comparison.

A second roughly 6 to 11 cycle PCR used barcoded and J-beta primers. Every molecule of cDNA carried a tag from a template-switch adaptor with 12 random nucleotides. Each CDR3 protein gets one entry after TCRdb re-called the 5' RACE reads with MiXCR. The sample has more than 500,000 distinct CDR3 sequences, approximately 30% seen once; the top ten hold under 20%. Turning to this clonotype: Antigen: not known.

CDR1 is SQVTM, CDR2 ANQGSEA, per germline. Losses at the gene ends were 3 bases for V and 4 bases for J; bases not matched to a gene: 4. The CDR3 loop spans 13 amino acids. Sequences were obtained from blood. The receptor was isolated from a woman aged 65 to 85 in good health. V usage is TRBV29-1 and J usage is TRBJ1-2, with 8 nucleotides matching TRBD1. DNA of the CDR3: TGCAGCGTTGATCGACAGGGGCTCTATGGCTACACCTTC. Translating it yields CSVDRQGLYGYTF.